Listed below are T cell receptor beta chains from one sample, sequenced in a study of T cell changes during pregnancy in multiple sclerosis. Generated by immunoSEQ multiplex PCR, the TCRdb table keeps only in-frame clones and is missing some. The sample lists more than 85,000 clones, around 90% occurring once. The sequencing here drew on peripheral blood, taken in the second trimester of pregnancy. These receptors all come from a female donor with multiple sclerosis, enrolled in a pregnancy study. Each CDR3 is given with its conserved first and last residue. The D gene is left open where the match is weak. Expanded clones get a size class; other rows say once, few or many, or leave the size out.

abundance,d_gene,v_gene,j_gene,CDR3nt,CDR3aa
-,TRBD1,TRBV28,TRBJ1-1,TGTGCCAGCACCGGGACAGGGAACACTGAAGCTTTCTTT,CASTGTGNTEAFF
-,TRBD1,TRBV27,TRBJ2-7,TGTGCCAGCAGTTTACGGACAGGGGGAGGGTACGAGCAGTACTTC,CASSLRTGGGYEQYF
-,-,TRBV5-1,TRBJ2-7,TGCGCCAGCAGCTTAGACTCTGCCTACGAGCAGTACTTC,CASSLDSAYEQYF
-,TRBD1,TRBV19,TRBJ1-2,TGTGCCAGTAGTATTTATCCAGGGGGCTACTATGGCTACACCTTC,CASSIYPGGYYGYTF
-,-,TRBV5-1,TRBJ1-1,TGCGCCAGCAGCCAGAGGGAAACTATGGGAACTGAAGCTTTCTTT,CASSQRETMGTEAFF
-,TRBD1,TRBV28,TRBJ2-2,TGTGCCAGCAGTCAGGGGGCCCGAACCACCGGGGAGCTGTTTTTT,CASSQGARTTGELFF
-,-,TRBV28,TRBJ1-2,TGTGCCAGCAGTTCTGGGGACTACTATGGCTACACCTTC,CASSSGDYYGYTF
-,-,TRBV15,TRBJ1-4,TGTGCCACCAGCAGAGGGGGGGTGGGGGATAATGAAAAACTGTTTTTT,CATSRGGVGDNEKLFF
-,-,TRBV10-3,TRBJ1-5,TGTGCCATCAGTGAGTCAATGGGACATTATAGCAATCAGCCCCAGCATTTT,CAISESMGHYSNQPQHF
-,TRBD2,TRBV4-1,TRBJ2-2,TGCGCCAGCAGCCAAGATCAAGCGGGAGTGAACACCGGGGAGCTGTTTTTT,CASSQDQAGVNTGELFF
-,TRBD2,TRBV9,TRBJ2-1,TGTGCCAGCAGCCACACTAGCGGGGGGTACCGATACAATGAGCAGTTCTTC,CASSHTSGGYRYNEQFF
-,TRBD2,TRBV7-9,TRBJ2-1,TGTGCCAGCAGTTCACTAGCGGCCTCCTACAATGAGCAGTTCTTC,CASSSLAASYNEQFF
-,TRBD2,TRBV28,TRBJ2-7,TGTGCCAGCAGTTTAGGTTGGGCGGGAGTATCCTACGAGCAGTACTTC,CASSLGWAGVSYEQYF
-,-,TRBV28,TRBJ1-2,TGTGCCAGCAGTATACCCGAGTATGGCTACACCTTC,CASSIPEYGYTF
-,TRBD1,TRBV28,TRBJ1-2,TGTGCCAGCAGTTTGACAGGGCCCTCTGGCTACACCTTC,CASSLTGPSGYTF
-,TRBD1,TRBV11-2,TRBJ1-2,TGTGCCAGCAGCCGGGACAGGTCGCGCTACACCTTC,CASSRDRSRYTF
-,-,TRBV27,TRBJ2-7,TGTGCCAGCAGTTTCGGAGTCCCCCCGAACGAGCAGTACTTC,CASSFGVPPNEQYF
-,TRBD1,TRBV5-4,TRBJ1-4,TGTGCCAGCAGCCGATTCGGGACAGGGGTAGGGGAAAAACTGTTTTTT,CASSRFGTGVGEKLFF
-,-,TRBV11-2,TRBJ2-7,TGTGCCAGCAGCTCCGCACAGGTCTCCTACGAGCAGTACTTC,CASSSAQVSYEQYF
-,TRBD1,TRBV6-1,TRBJ1-3,TGTGCCAGCAGTGGGGACAGGTTGAGCTCTGGAAACACCATATATTTT,CASSGDRLSSGNTIYF
-,TRBD1,TRBV10-3,TRBJ2-1,TGTGCCATCAGTGAGAATTTACCAGGGGGATATGAGCAGTTCTTC,CAISENLPGGYEQFF
-,-,TRBV27,TRBJ2-1,TGTGCCAGCAGTACAATGTACAGGGCTAAGCAGTTCTTC,CASSTMYRAKQFF
few,-,TRBV18,TRBJ1-1,TGTGCCAGCTCACCATTAGAGACGGGAGCGAACACTGAAGCTTTCTTT,CASSPLETGANTEAFF
-,TRBD2,TRBV7-2,TRBJ2-7,TGTGCCAGCAGCTTAACTAGCGGGGTGTACGAGCAGTACTTC,CASSLTSGVYEQYF
-,-,TRBV6-1,TRBJ2-3,TGTGCCAGCAGTGGCAGAGACCGACTTACTAGCACAGATACGCAGTATTTT,CASSGRDRLTSTDTQYF
-,TRBD1,TRBV28,TRBJ1-2,TGTGCCAGCAGTCCAGGGGACAGACGCGGCTACACCTTC,CASSPGDRRGYTF
-,-,TRBV27,TRBJ1-4,TGTGCCAGCAGTTTTGTCGGCAGGGTCGGGGAAAAACTGTTTTTT,CASSFVGRVGEKLFF
-,TRBD2,TRBV5-1,TRBJ2-1,TGCGCCAGCAGCTATGGACTAGCGGGAGAGGTTGAGCAGTTCTTC,CASSYGLAGEVEQFF
-,-,TRBV6-1,TRBJ2-6,TGTGCCAGCCTTAGGGGCGCTGGGGCCAACGTCCTGACTTTC,CASLRGAGANVLTF
-,TRBD1,TRBV7-9,TRBJ2-7,TGTGCCAGCAGCGGAGGACAGGGCTCCTACGAGCAGTACTTC,CASSGGQGSYEQYF
-,-,TRBV5-1,TRBJ1-1,TGCGCCAGCAGCTTGCGGGTTGAGAACACTGAAGCTTTCTTT,CASSLRVENTEAFF
few,TRBD1,TRBV19,TRBJ1-5,TGTGCCAGTAGTGGGGACAGGGGGGATCAGCCCCAGCATTTT,CASSGDRGDQPQHF
-,-,TRBV2,TRBJ1-2,TGTGCCAGCAGTGAAGATTCAGGGCGTGACTATGGCTACACCTTC,CASSEDSGRDYGYTF
-,TRBD1,TRBV9,TRBJ1-1,TGTGCCAGCAGCATCGGGACAGGGGGAAACACTGAAGCTTTCTTT,CASSIGTGGNTEAFF
once,TRBD1,TRBV5-6,TRBJ1-5,TGTGCCAGCAGCAAGACAGGGATCGGACAGCCCCAGCATTTT,CASSKTGIGQPQHF
-,-,TRBV14,TRBJ1-4,TGTGCCAGCAGCCGGGACTTGACTGTTGAAAAACTGTTTTTT,CASSRDLTVEKLFF